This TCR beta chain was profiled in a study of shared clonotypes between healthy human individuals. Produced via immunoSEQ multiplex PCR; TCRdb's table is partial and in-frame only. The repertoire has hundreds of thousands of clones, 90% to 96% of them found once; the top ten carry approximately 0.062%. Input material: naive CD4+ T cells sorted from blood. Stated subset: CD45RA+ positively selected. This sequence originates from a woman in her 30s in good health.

CDR3 sequence (DNA): TGTGCCAGCAGTGGGCCGACGGGTCAGCATGAAAAACTGTTTTTT. Translated, it gives CASSGPTGQHEKLFF. This chain links TRBV2 with TRBJ1-4; D unclear. Trimming took off 4 bases at V and 6 bases at J, with 15 bases between the two ends. The CDR3 has 15 residues. Germline CDR1 and CDR2: SNHLY and FYNNEI.